One sample yielded the 22 T cell receptor beta chains listed below, sequenced in a study of HIV-infected patients and healthy controls. TCRdb called the 5' RACE reads again in MiXCR, with one record for every CDR3 protein. The repertoire holds about 67,000 distinct CDR3 sequences, with 15% to 20% as singletons. Sequencing was carried out using CD4+ T cells from blood. The source is a human donor in good health.

The chain employs TRBV28 and TRBJ1-1, with unresolved D. The CDR3 has 15 amino acids. The germline V and J ends were trimmed by 2 bases and 0 bases, with 10 bases remaining between them. CDR1 is MDHEN, CDR2 SYDVKM, per germline. The CDR3 DNA reads TGTGCCAGCAGTTTAATTGAATCCCTGAACACTGAAGCTTTCTTT. It is translated as CASSLIESLNTEAFF.

The sample holds a few counts of this clonotype. The chain employs TRBV7-2 and TRBJ2-1; TRBD1 aligns across 7 bases. The germline V gene has CDR1 SGHTA and CDR2 FQGNSA. V was clipped by 3 bases and J by 8 bases; unmatched bases: 13. The CDR3 is 16 residues long. In nucleotides, the CDR3 is TGTGCCAGCAGCTTTGACAGGGCAGTAGGTTTATATGAGCAGTTCTTC. Translating it yields CASSFDRAVGLYEQFF.

In its sample, this clonotype was seen a few times. The chain joins TRBV5-1 to TRBJ2-1; D gene unclear. V was clipped by 0 bases and J by 5 bases, with 9 bases between them. The CDR3 runs 14 residues. Germline V gene lookup returns CDR1 SGHRS and CDR2 YFSETQ. The CDR3 DNA is TGCGCCAGCAGCTTGGGGACCGCGGACAATGAGCAGTTCTTC. This codes for CASSLGTADNEQFF.

This clonotype has just a few counts. The chain links TRBV7-2 to TRBJ1-4; TRBD1 aligns across 8 bases. V gave up 7 bases and J gave up 4 bases; unmatched junction bases: 5. Germline CDR1 is SGHTA and CDR2 is FQGNSA. The length of the CDR3 is 14 residues. The CDR3 DNA reads as TGTGCCAGCACCCGGACAGGGCTTAATGAAAAACTGTTTTTT. This sequence encodes CASTRTGLNEKLFF.

This chain joins TRBV19 and TRBJ1-4, with D tentatively TRBD1 (6 bases). Looked up from germline, CDR1 is LNHDA and CDR2 is SQIVND (reference sequence). The CDR3 has 15 amino acids. V shed 11 bases and J shed 0 bases, with 16 bases lying between them. The CDR3 DNA is TGTGCCTCAAATTCAGGGGATGCAACTAATGAAAAACTGTTTTTT. The encoded protein is CASNSGDATNEKLFF.

This clonotype was seen ten or more times. The chain couples TRBV7-6 to TRBJ1-2; the D gene is possibly TRBD1 (6 bases). CDR3 length: 15 residues. The V end lost 5 bases, the J end lost 1 base, and 14 bases lay between the germline ends. Germline V lookup: CDR1 SGHVS, CDR2 FNYEAQ. The DNA of the CDR3 is TGTGCCAGCAGCCCACAGACAGGAATTAACTATGGCTACACCTTC. Encoded protein: CASSPQTGINYGYTF.

The chain couples TRBV19 to TRBJ1-2, with 7 bases aligning to TRBD1. After removal of 6 bases from V and 2 bases from J, the junction contained 3 bases not matched to a gene. There are 13 residues in the CDR3. Germline values: CDR1 LNHDA, CDR2 SQIVND (reference sequence). CDR3 DNA: TGTGCCAGTAGGCTGACAGGGAACTATGGCTACACCTTC. Its translation: CASRLTGNYGYTF.

The chain couples TRBV29-1 to TRBJ2-3; D remains unclear. CDR3 size: 12 residues. CDR1 is SQVTM, CDR2 ANQGSEA, per germline. The V gene lost 7 bases and the J gene lost 2 bases, with 10 bases spanning the gap. CDR3 nucleotides: TGCAGCGCATTGGTCTCCACAGATACGCAGTATTTT. As protein: CSALVSTDTQYF.

This clonotype was observed a handful of times. The chain links TRBV7-8 to TRBJ2-3; TRBD2 matches 13 bases. CDR1 and CDR2 from the germline V gene are SGHVS and FQNEAQ. This CDR3 region has 20 residues. V was clipped by 0 bases and J by 0 bases; unmatched bases: 9. The CDR3 DNA sequence: TGTGCCAGCAGCTTAGCGGAACTAGCGGGAGGGAGGAGAAGCACAGATACGCAGTATTTT. Its protein is CASSLAELAGGRRSTDTQYF.

The chain joins TRBV20-1 to TRBJ2-7; a weak D match, TRBD1 (6 bases). V lost 5 bases to trimming and J lost 4 bases, with 15 bases between them. CDR1 and CDR2 from the germline V gene are DFQATT and SNEGSKA (reference sequence). This CDR3 comprises 13 residues. The CDR3 loop is CSAAGQILYEQYF. The CDR3 DNA reads as TGCAGTGCTGCCGGACAGATTTTATACGAGCAGTACTTC.

The chain joins TRBV20-1 to TRBJ2-5, with D perhaps matching TRBD1 (6 bases). Per germline, CDR1 DFQATT and CDR2 SNEGSKA (reference sequence). The CDR3 sequence is 15 residues long. V lost 3 bases and J lost 1, with 15 bases in between. The CDR3 reads CSARPLGHFQETQYF. The CDR3 DNA is TGCAGTGCTAGGCCCCTGGGACACTTCCAAGAGACCCAGTACTTC.

The chain carries TRBV30 and TRBJ2-1; D is perhaps TRBD2 (6 bases). The CDR3 is made up of 11 amino acids. Germline V gene data show CDR1 as GTSNPN and CDR2 as SVGIG (reference sequence). The V gene lost 5 bases and the J gene lost 6 bases, with 8 bases spanning the gap. The DNA for the CDR3 is TGTGCCTGGGCCGGGGGCAATGAGCAGTTCTTC. Translated: CAWAGGNEQFF.

The J gene is TRBJ1-2, the V gene TRBV12-3 or TRBV12-4; D perhaps matches TRBD1 (5 bases). This CDR3 is built from 15 residues. The ends were cut back, 3 bases at V and 0 bases at J, with 11 bases in the middle. CDR3: CASSFGGGTNYGYTF. The CDR3 region has the DNA TGTGCCAGCAGTTTCGGGGGGGGAACTAACTATGGCTACACCTTC.

CDR3 in DNA: TGCGCCAGCAGCTTGGTACAGCCTTCCAACGAGCAGTACTTC. Residues: CASSLVQPSNEQYF. The chain recombines TRBV5-1 with TRBJ2-7; D is unresolved. The CDR3 totals 14 residues. Trimming stripped 0 bases from V and 5 bases from J, with 12 bases between. Germline V gives CDR1 SGHRS, CDR2 YFSETQ. Supplemented by reference TRBV5-1 and TRBJ2-7, the full variable domain reads KAGVTQTPRYLIKTRGQQVTLSCSPISGHRSVSWYQQTPGQGLQFLFEYFSETQRNKGNFPGRFSGRQFSNSRSEMNVSTLELGDSALYLCASSLVQPSNEQYFGPGTRLTVT.

The CDR3 loop is CASSSGTGGVGGNTIYF. DNA for the CDR3: TGTGCCAGCAGCTCCGGGACAGGGGGCGTTGGTGGAAACACCATATATTTT. The gene calls are TRBV7-8 and TRBJ1-3; 12 nucleotides agree with TRBD1. Germline V CDR1 and CDR2: SGHVS, FQNEAQ. The CDR3 has 17 amino acids. The junction had 7 bases not matched to a gene; V was cut back by 4 bases and J by 3 bases. The whole variable domain, remainder taken from reference TRBV7-8 and TRBJ1-3, is GAGVSQSPRYKVAKRGQDVALRCDPISGHVSLFWYQQALGQGPEFLTYFQNEAQLDKSGLPSDRFFAERPEGSVSTLKIQRTQQEDSAVYLCASSSGTGGVGGNTIYFGEGSWLTVV.

The count of this clonotype is one. This may be a read error: a much more frequent sequence differs by one nucleotide. The chain joins TRBV7-2 to TRBJ2-7; D is undetermined. Trimming pared 5 bases from V and 6 bases from J, leaving 20 bases between. CDR1 SGHTA and CDR2 FQGNSA come from the germline V gene. CDR3 length equals 15 residues. DNA of the CDR3: TGTGCCAGCAGCGTAAACCCCGGCCCCCTCTGCGAGCAGTACTTC. It codes for CASSVNPGPLCEQYF.

This clonotype was seen only a few times. The CDR3 region has the DNA TGTGCCAGCAGCCGGGGAGACTCCGTCTACGAGCAGTACTTC. It encodes CASSRGDSVYEQYF. The rearrangement joins TRBV9 to TRBJ2-7, with a tentative D call TRBD2 (5 bases). V lost 4 bases, J lost 3 bases, and 14 bases lay in between. The germline CDR1 and CDR2 sequences are SGDLS and YYNGEE. The CDR3 has 14 amino acids.

This clonotype was seen at least ten times. The chain uses TRBV20-1 and TRBJ2-1; 11 nucleotides line up with TRBD2. Losses at the gene ends were 5 bases for V and 4 bases for J; bases not matched to a gene: 7. Germline lookup yields CDR1 DFQATT and CDR2 SNEGSKA (reference sequence). The CDR3 extends over 15 amino acids. CDR3 in amino acids: CSAYPGLAGYNEQFF. The CDR3 region has the DNA TGCAGTGCTTACCCCGGACTAGCGGGTTACAATGAGCAGTTCTTC.

The sample holds many counts of this clonotype. The V call is TRBV12-3 or TRBV12-4, the J call TRBJ1-5; D is ambiguous. This CDR3 is 15 amino acids long. V shed 3 bases and J shed 9 bases, with 18 bases lying between them. The CDR3 bases are TGTGCCAGCAGTTTGGACCCACTGGCGCTAAGGCCCCAGCATTTT. It encodes CASSLDPLALRPQHF.

This clonotype was counted only a few times. The chain has TRBV11-2 and TRBJ2-5; D remains unclear. V was cut by 8 bases and J by 3 bases, with 13 bases left in between. CDR1 is SGHAT and CDR2 is FQNNGV in the germline V gene. The CDR3 length is 13 residues. CDR3 region: CASSLGIKETQYF. CDR3 nucleotides: TGTGCCAGCTCCTTGGGGATAAAAGAGACCCAGTACTTC.

This rearrangement joins TRBV5-1 to TRBJ2-1; a possible D gene is TRBD1 (5 bases). The V end lost 1 base, the J end lost 7 bases, and 18 bases lay between the germline ends. The CDR3 is made up of 16 amino acids. CDR1 and CDR2 from the germline V gene are SGHRS and YFSETQ. This chain's CDR3 is CASSLNAQGYGNEQFF. The CDR3 nucleotides read TGCGCCAGCAGCTTGAATGCGCAGGGTTATGGTAATGAGCAGTTCTTC.

The sample holds a few counts of this clonotype. The chain employs TRBV10-3 and TRBJ1-5, with D tentatively TRBD1 (5 bases). CDR1 is ENHRY, CDR2 SYGVKD, per germline. With 5 bases removed from V and 5 bases from J, the gap between germline ends came to 10 bases. This CDR3 has 13 amino acids. The CDR3 DNA sequence: TGTGCCATCAGTACCGGGACTTATCAGCCCCAGCATTTT. It is translated as CAISTGTYQPQHF.